Following are 15 T cell receptor beta chains from one sample sequenced in a study of CD8 T cell repertoires and HIV-1 epitope variants. No cognate antigen is known for these TCRs. Repertoires were generated with immunoSEQ multiplex PCR, while TCRdb's copy carries only in-frame clones and drops some. The sample holds roughly 5,400 clones, about 63% seen once. Source material: cultured CD8+ T cells derived from PBMCs. Receptors originate from a male donor with HIV.

This chain links TRBV7-9 with TRBJ1-4; D is unresolved. With 1 base removed from V and 7 bases from J, the gap between germline ends came to 7 bases. Germline lookup yields CDR1 SEHNR and CDR2 FQNEAQ (reference sequence). This CDR3 contains 13 residues. The chain's CDR3 is CASSLVGTEKLFF. The CDR3 bases are TGTGCCAGCAGCTTAGTGGGAACTGAAAAACTGTTTTTT.

The chain couples TRBV5-6 to TRBJ2-3; TRBD2 matches at 7 bases. Trimming at V came to 6 bases and at J to 5 bases, leaving 9 bases not matched to a gene. Germline CDR1 and CDR2: SGHDT and YYEEEE. The CDR3 length is 14 residues. CDR3 region: CASTLGGSGDTQYF. Here the CDR3 DNA reads TGTGCCAGCACTTTGGGGGGGTCTGGAGATACGCAGTATTTT.

The chain uses TRBV19 and TRBJ1-5, with a tentative D call TRBD1 (6 bases). The CDR3 runs 14 residues. Trimming took off 6 bases at V and 2 bases at J, with 11 bases between the two ends. Germline-derived CDR1 and CDR2 are LNHDA and SQIVND (reference sequence). CDR3 residues: CASRGAGGNQPQHF. Here the CDR3 DNA reads TGTGCCAGTAGGGGGGCTGGTGGCAATCAGCCCCAGCATTTT.

This clone was seen only once. The rearrangement joins TRBV2 to TRBJ2-7; 8 bases map to TRBD1. Per the germline V gene, CDR1 is SNHLY and CDR2 is FYNNEI. With V trimmed by 10 bases and J by 3 bases, 11 bases remained unmatched. The CDR3 contains 14 residues. The CDR3 DNA reads as TGTGCCACCCAGGGGGCCGAGGGGCGCTACGAGCAGTACTTC. This translates into CATQGAEGRYEQYF.

The rearrangement links TRBV5-4 to TRBJ2-7; D remains ambiguous. The V gene's germline CDR1 is SGHNT and CDR2 YYREEE (reference sequence). This CDR3 has 13 residues. The V and J ends lost 4 bases and 5 bases respectively, with 13 bases between them. CDR3: CASSLGMAHEQYF. DNA for the CDR3: TGTGCCAGCAGCCTTGGAATGGCCCACGAGCAGTACTTC.

The chain carries TRBV2 and TRBJ1-4; TRBD1 is a possible D gene (5 bases). The CDR3 covers 13 residues. Deletions cut 7 bases from V and 5 bases from J, with 11 bases between. Germline V gene sequence: CDR1 SNHLY, CDR2 FYNNEI. The CDR3 region is CASNQGRNEKLFF. DNA for the CDR3: TGTGCCAGCAACCAGGGAAGAAATGAAAAACTGTTTTTT.

The chain uses TRBV30 and TRBJ2-7, with 9 positions matching TRBD1. CDR1 is GTSNPN and CDR2 is SVGIG in the germline V gene (reference sequence). V lost 0 bases, J lost 6 bases, and 6 bases stayed unmatched. The CDR3 has 14 residues. DNA for the CDR3: TGTGCCTGGAGTGTTGGGGACAGGGCGCCCGAGCAGTACTTC. Protein: CAWSVGDRAPEQYF.

The rearrangement links TRBV9 to TRBJ2-3; TRBD2 is a possible D gene (5 bases). Trimming pared 3 bases from V and 3 bases from J, leaving 8 bases between. The CDR3 runs to 13 residues. Germline V gene sequence: CDR1 SGDLS, CDR2 YYNGEE. The CDR3 loop reads CASSERGTDTQYF. In DNA form, the CDR3 reads TGTGCCAGCAGCGAGAGAGGGACAGATACGCAGTATTTT.

The chain couples TRBV1 to TRBJ2-5. TRBV1 is a listed pseudogene. The CDR3 is 15 residues long. CDR3 residues: CTSSQPPDSQETQYF. The CDR3 bases are TGCACCAGCAGCCAACCCCCGGATAGCCAAGAGACCCAGTACTTC.

The chain recombines TRBV11-2 with TRBJ2-5; a weak D match, TRBD2 (5 bases). V lost 5 bases, J lost 2 bases, and 9 bases lay in between. Germline V CDR1 and CDR2: SGHAT, FQNNGV. The CDR3 has 13 residues. In DNA, the CDR3 is TGTGCCAGCAGCGTCCCGGGGCAAGAGACCCAGTACTTC. Protein product: CASSVPGQETQYF.

This clone was counted between two and nine times. The chain is built from TRBV28 and TRBJ2-7; 8 bases align to TRBD1. Trimming took 4 bases from V and 6 from J; bases not matched to a gene: 8. This CDR3 is 14 amino acids long. Germline loops: CDR1 MDHEN, CDR2 SYDVKM. CDR3 amino acids: CASSSSDRVGEQYF. The CDR3 DNA follows: TGTGCCAGCAGTTCATCGGACAGGGTCGGCGAGCAGTACTTC.

This clone was observed a few times. This chain connects TRBV18 to TRBJ2-7; 11 bases agree with TRBD1. This CDR3 comprises 16 residues. Germline V gives CDR1 KGHSH, CDR2 LQKENI. V shed 3 bases and J 3 bases; nucleotides not matched to a gene: 7. The CDR3: CASSPTAGTGGYEQYF. As DNA, the CDR3 is TGTGCCAGCTCACCTACCGCCGGGACAGGGGGCTACGAGCAGTACTTC.

The sample holds one count of this clone. The J gene is TRBJ2-7, the V gene TRBV20-1; weak D call: TRBD1 (5 bases). Germline V lookup: CDR1 DFQATT, CDR2 SNEGSKA (reference sequence). The CDR3 has 11 amino acids. V lost 2 bases and J lost 6, with 8 bases in between. The CDR3 sequence: CSARQGFEQYF. The DNA of the CDR3 is TGCAGTGCTAGACAGGGATTCGAGCAGTACTTC.

V usage is TRBV11-3 and J usage is TRBJ1-1; D uncertain. This CDR3 is built from 13 residues. The V and J ends lost 1 base and 7 bases respectively, with 10 bases between them. The germline V gene has CDR1 SGHNT and CDR2 YENEEA. CDR3 coding DNA: TGTGCCAGCAGCTTAGGCGGGGAGAATGAAGCTTTCTTT. It yields the protein CASSLGGENEAFF.

This chain joins TRBV13 and TRBJ2-5, with TRBD2 as a possible D gene (6 bases). Judging by the DNA end, TRBJ2-7 fits better; the J call may be wrong. The germline gives CDR1 PRHDT, CDR2 FYEKMQ (reference sequence). This CDR3 comprises 14 residues. The CDR3, as DNA: TGTGCCAGCAGCTTAGCCGGGAGCTCCTACGAGCAGTACTTC. Protein: CASSLAGSSYEQYF.